The rows below give T cell receptor beta chains drawn from one sample of a study of regulatory T cells in long-lasting Graves disease. TCRdb redid the calling of the multiplex PCR reads with MiXCR, one entry per CDR3 protein. Of a few hundred thousand distinct CDR3 sequences listed, roughly 15% are singletons. The same sample was also used in a study of T cells in Graves' hyperthyroidism and ophthalmopathy.

Sequencing used peripheral blood mononuclear cells (PBMCs), obtained at new diagnosis, from a patient treated with antithyroid drugs. The receptors derive from a woman in her forties or fifties with Graves disease. Each CDR3 is given with its conserved first and last residue. The D gene is left open where the match is weak. Size is omitted from some rows. Given values are once, few, many or a class for expanded clones.

abundance	v_gene	len	d_gene	j_gene	CDR3aa	CDR3nt
few	TRBV20-1	16	TRBD2	TRBJ2-2	CSARVLREGSTGELFF	TGCAGTGCTAGAGTTCTGCGGGAGGGCTCCACCGGGGAGCTGTTTTTT
NA	TRBV30	14	NA	TRBJ2-5	CAWSLGDLRGGQYF	TGTGCCTGGAGTCTAGGCGACCTTAGGGGGGGCCAGTACTTC
many	TRBV28	18	NA	TRBJ1-1	CASSLLGSYGGRYTEAFF	TGTGCCAGCAGTTTATTGGGGAGTTATGGGGGAAGGTACACTGAAGCTTTCTTT
many	TRBV10-3	14	TRBD1	TRBJ1-6	CAISGQGEGSPLHF	TGTGCCATCAGCGGACAGGGAGAGGGTTCACCCCTCCACTTT
many	TRBV6-1	16	TRBD2	TRBJ2-1	CASSPGGGLLANEQFF	TGTGCCAGCAGTCCCGGGGGGGGGCTCCTCGCCAATGAGCAGTTCTTC
NA	TRBV6-5	14	TRBD1	TRBJ1-2	CASSYGTADGGYTF	TGTGCCAGCAGTTACGGGACAGCCGACGGAGGCTACACCTTC
many	TRBV5-6	15	TRBD2	TRBJ2-7	CASSLPAGGVYEQYF	TGTGCCAGCAGCTTACCAGCGGGAGGAGTCTACGAGCAGTACTTC
NA	TRBV7-8	16	NA	TRBJ2-2	CASSLRAIGGVGELFF	TGTGCCAGCAGCTTAAGGGCGATAGGCGGAGTCGGGGAGCTGTTTTTT
few	TRBV12-3/TRBV12-4	16	NA	TRBJ2-7	CASSLGQNHFGGEQYF	TGTGCCAGCAGTTTAGGTCAGAACCACTTTGGGGGGGAGCAGTACTTC
NA	TRBV2	11	NA	TRBJ2-5	CASAPGATQYF	TGTGCCAGCGCTCCCGGGGCCACCCAGTACTTC
many	TRBV29-1	13	TRBD1	TRBJ2-7	CSGASGQTYEQYF	TGCAGCGGTGCTTCGGGACAGACCTACGAGCAGTACTTC
NA	TRBV3-1	15	NA	TRBJ2-1	CASSQDLNAYNEQFF	TGTGCCAGCAGCCAAGACCTTAACGCTTACAATGAGCAGTTCTTC
NA	TRBV7-2	15	NA	TRBJ2-2	CASSLDTTGAGELFF	TGTGCCAGCAGCTTAGATACGACAGGTGCCGGGGAGCTGTTTTTT
many	TRBV4-1	15	NA	TRBJ2-7	CASSRGRSSSYEQYF	TGCGCCAGCAGCCGAGGACGTTCGAGCTCCTACGAGCAGTACTTC
few	TRBV13	17	TRBD2	TRBJ2-5	CASSFRGRVGDRETQYF	TGTGCCAGCAGCTTTCGAGGGAGGGTCGGTGACCGAGAGACCCAGTACTTC
many	TRBV28	18	TRBD2	TRBJ2-1	CASSGLAGELHKQYEQFF	TGTGCCAGCAGTGGACTAGCGGGAGAGCTACACAAACAGTATGAGCAGTTCTTC
many	TRBV20-1	15	TRBD2	TRBJ2-3	CSAQPGLAGPDTQYF	TGCAGTGCCCAGCCAGGACTAGCGGGCCCAGATACGCAGTATTTT
few	TRBV7-9	14	NA	TRBJ1-2	CASSLASGRHGYTF	TGTGCCAGCAGCTTAGCGAGTGGGCGACATGGCTACACCTTC
few	TRBV7-2	13	TRBD2	TRBJ2-1	CASSFAEAGEQFF	TGTGCCAGCAGCTTTGCTGAAGCGGGAGAGCAGTTCTTC
many	TRBV6-1	15	TRBD2	TRBJ2-1	CASKREVSSYNEQFF	TGTGCCAGCAAACGGGAGGTTAGCTCCTACAATGAGCAGTTCTTC
many	TRBV6-1	17	NA	TRBJ2-2	CASRGRKATTSTGELFF	TGTGCCAGCCGAGGGAGGAAAGCAACAACGTCCACCGGGGAGCTGTTTTTT
many	TRBV28	13	TRBD1	TRBJ2-5	CASSTGGGETQYF	TGTGCCAGCAGTACAGGGGGCGGAGAGACCCAGTACTTC
many	TRBV20-1	19	TRBD2	TRBJ2-1	CSAYGWGTSARMGYNEQFF	TGCAGTGCCTATGGTTGGGGGACTAGCGCCAGAATGGGGTACAATGAGCAGTTCTTC
NA	TRBV11-1	16	NA	TRBJ2-3	CASSEAVGSGKDTQYF	TGTGCCAGCAGCGAGGCAGTGGGGTCTGGGAAAGATACGCAGTATTTT
NA	TRBV19	15	TRBD1	TRBJ2-2	CASSHPDRGIGELFF	TGTGCCAGTAGTCACCCCGACAGGGGAATCGGGGAGCTGTTTTTT
NA	TRBV27	16	TRBD1	TRBJ1-2	CASSLSLGQGVYGYTF	TGTGCCAGCAGTTTATCCCTGGGACAGGGGGTTTATGGCTACACCTTC
few	TRBV10-1	15	NA	TRBJ1-3	CASSDGRSSGNTIYF	TGCGCCAGCAGTGACGGACGGAGCTCTGGAAACACCATATATTTT
few	TRBV7-2	13	NA	TRBJ2-5	CASSFDQGETQYF	TGTGCCAGCAGCTTTGACCAGGGAGAGACCCAGTACTTC
few	TRBV6-5	15	TRBD1	TRBJ2-3	CASSYSGTVTDTQYF	TGTGCCAGCAGTTACTCCGGGACAGTAACAGATACGCAGTATTTT
NA	TRBV7-2	14	NA	TRBJ1-2	CASSSPPANYGYTF	TGTGCCAGCAGCTCCCCCCCCGCTAACTATGGCTACACCTTC
many	TRBV10-3	16	TRBD2	TRBJ2-5	CAISAGLAGGPRTQYF	TGTGCCATCAGTGCGGGACTAGCGGGAGGGCCGAGGACCCAGTACTTC
few	TRBV27	14	NA	TRBJ1-2	CASKGEKRLGGYTF	TGTGCCAGCAAAGGGGAAAAAAGGCTAGGCGGCTACACCTTC
many	TRBV28	15	NA	TRBJ2-2	CASGRWGKVTGELFF	TGTGCCAGCGGGCGGTGGGGGAAGGTCACCGGGGAGCTGTTTTTT
many	TRBV7-2	14	NA	TRBJ2-5	CASSLAGPQKTQYF	TGTGCCAGCAGCTTAGCGGGACCGCAAAAGACCCAGTACTTC
NA	TRBV20-1	15	NA	TRBJ1-5	CSATVHENSNQPQHF	TGCAGTGCTACTGTTCACGAGAATAGCAATCAGCCCCAGCATTTT
many	TRBV2	12	TRBD1	TRBJ2-7	CASSGTVFEQYF	TGTGCCAGCAGCGGGACAGTCTTCGAGCAGTACTTC
few	TRBV18	16	TRBD2	TRBJ2-5	CASSRRTSGSQETQYF	TGTGCCAGCTCACGACGGACTAGCGGTAGCCAAGAGACCCAGTACTTC
few	TRBV11-2	18	TRBD1	TRBJ1-4	CASSPGTGALGGNEKLFF	TGTGCCAGCAGCCCCGGGACAGGGGCCCTGGGGGGTAATGAAAAACTGTTTTTT
many	TRBV28	13	NA	TRBJ1-2	CASSPATGDGYTF	TGTGCCAGCAGTCCGGCGACAGGCGATGGCTACACCTTC
few	TRBV7-9	13	NA	TRBJ1-4	CAGGRPPNEKLFF	TGTGCCGGAGGGCGGCCCCCTAATGAAAAACTGTTTTTT
once	TRBV7-9	17	TRBD2	TRBJ2-1	CASSQVAGMASCNEQFF	TGCGCCAGCAGCCAAGTAGCGGGAATGGCGTCCTGCAATGAGCAGTTCTTC
many	TRBV10-3	14	TRBD1	TRBJ2-2	CAISGTGNTGELFF	TGTGCCATCAGTGGGACAGGGAACACCGGGGAGCTGTTTTTT
few	TRBV19	16	TRBD2	TRBJ2-7	CASSQTGTSGSYEQYF	TGTGCCAGTAGTCAAACCGGGACTAGCGGGAGTTACGAGCAGTACTTC
NA	TRBV6-5	15	TRBD1	TRBJ2-7	CASSSDRGRRYEQYF	TGTGCCAGCAGTTCTGACAGGGGGCGTCGGTACGAGCAGTACTTC
NA	TRBV30	12	NA	TRBJ2-1	CAWSEGRIREFF	TGTGCCTGGAGTGAAGGGAGGATTAGAGAGTTCTTC
many	TRBV28	14	NA	TRBJ1-2	CASSFQLANYGYTF	TGTGCCAGCAGTTTTCAACTGGCTAACTATGGCTACACCTTC
many	TRBV24-1	17	TRBD1	TRBJ2-2	CATSDLRTGGYTGELFF	TGTGCCACCAGTGATTTGCGGACAGGGGGCTACACCGGGGAGCTGTTTTTT
NA	TRBV13	19	TRBD2	TRBJ2-1	CASSPAVGAGGTIYNEQFF	TGTGCCAGCAGCCCGGCAGTGGGGGCGGGAGGCACAATCTACAATGAGCAGTTCTTC
NA	TRBV13	20	TRBD1	TRBJ2-1	CASSPGDRGYARGAKNIQFF	TGTGCCAGCAGCCCCGGGGACAGGGGCTATGCTAGGGGAGCCAAAAACATTCAGTTCTTC
many	TRBV12-3/TRBV12-4	15	TRBD1	TRBJ2-1	CASSRDRGTSNEQFF	TGTGCCAGCAGCAGGGACAGGGGGACAAGCAATGAGCAGTTCTTC
many	TRBV11-2	15	TRBD2	TRBJ2-7	CASTPRSGTHYEQYF	TGTGCCAGCACCCCTAGGAGCGGGACCCACTACGAGCAGTACTTC
few	TRBV9	16	TRBD2	TRBJ2-1	CASSPSGPLSYNEQFF	TGTGCCAGCAGCCCTAGCGGGCCACTCTCCTACAATGAGCAGTTCTTC